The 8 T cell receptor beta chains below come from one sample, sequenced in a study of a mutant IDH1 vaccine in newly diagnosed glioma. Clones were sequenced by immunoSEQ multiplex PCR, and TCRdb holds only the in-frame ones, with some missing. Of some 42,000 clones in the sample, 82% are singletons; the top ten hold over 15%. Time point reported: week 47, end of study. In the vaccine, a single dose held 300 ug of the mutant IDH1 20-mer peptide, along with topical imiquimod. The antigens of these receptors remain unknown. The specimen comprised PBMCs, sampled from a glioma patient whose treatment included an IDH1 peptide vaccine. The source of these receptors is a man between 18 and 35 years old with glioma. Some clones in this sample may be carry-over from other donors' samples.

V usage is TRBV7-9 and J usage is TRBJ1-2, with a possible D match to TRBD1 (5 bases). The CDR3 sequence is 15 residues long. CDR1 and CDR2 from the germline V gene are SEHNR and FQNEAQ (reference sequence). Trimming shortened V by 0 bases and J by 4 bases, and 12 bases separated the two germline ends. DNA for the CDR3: TGTGCCAGCAGCTTAGCCCCCGGGACGAGCTATGGCTACACCTTC. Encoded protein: CASSLAPGTSYGYTF.

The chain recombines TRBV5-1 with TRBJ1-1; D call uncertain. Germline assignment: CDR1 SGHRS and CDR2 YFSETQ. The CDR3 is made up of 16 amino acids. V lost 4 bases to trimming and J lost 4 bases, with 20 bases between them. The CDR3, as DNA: TGCGCCAGCAGCCCGCGACGGTTACCTGTGAGCACTGAAGCTTTCTTT. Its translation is CASSPRRLPVSTEAFF.

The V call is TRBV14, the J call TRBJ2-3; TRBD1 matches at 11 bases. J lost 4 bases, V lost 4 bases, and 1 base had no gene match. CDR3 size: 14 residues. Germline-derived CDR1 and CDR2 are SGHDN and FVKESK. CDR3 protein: CASSPGQGADTQYF. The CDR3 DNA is TGTGCCAGCAGCCCGGGACAGGGGGCAGATACGCAGTATTTT.

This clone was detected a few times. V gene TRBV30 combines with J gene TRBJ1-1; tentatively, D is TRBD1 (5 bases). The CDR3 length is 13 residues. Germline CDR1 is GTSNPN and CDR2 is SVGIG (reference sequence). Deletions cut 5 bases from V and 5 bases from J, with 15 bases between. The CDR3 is CAWDRGAGTEAFF. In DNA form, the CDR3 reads TGTGCCTGGGATCGGGGCGCCGGGACTGAAGCTTTCTTT.

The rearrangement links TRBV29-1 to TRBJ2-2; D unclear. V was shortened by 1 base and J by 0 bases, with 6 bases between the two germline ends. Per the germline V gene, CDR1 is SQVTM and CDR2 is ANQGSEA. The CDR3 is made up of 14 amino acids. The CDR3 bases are TGCAGCGTTGAAGTGGTGGCGAACACCGGGGAGCTGTTTTTT. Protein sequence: CSVEVVANTGELFF.

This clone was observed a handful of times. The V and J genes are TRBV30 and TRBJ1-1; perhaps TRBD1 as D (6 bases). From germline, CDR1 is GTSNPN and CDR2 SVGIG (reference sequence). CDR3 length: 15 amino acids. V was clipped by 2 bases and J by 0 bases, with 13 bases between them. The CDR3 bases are TGTGCCTGGAGTCTTCTGGGACACCTGAACACTGAAGCTTTCTTT. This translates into CAWSLLGHLNTEAFF.

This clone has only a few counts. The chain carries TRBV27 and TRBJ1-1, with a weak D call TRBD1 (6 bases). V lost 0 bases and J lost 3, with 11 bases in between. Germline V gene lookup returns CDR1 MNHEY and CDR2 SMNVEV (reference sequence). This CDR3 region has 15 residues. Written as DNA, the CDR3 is TGTGCCAGCAGTTTATCCGCTAGGACAGACACTGAAGCTTTCTTT. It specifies CASSLSARTDTEAFF.

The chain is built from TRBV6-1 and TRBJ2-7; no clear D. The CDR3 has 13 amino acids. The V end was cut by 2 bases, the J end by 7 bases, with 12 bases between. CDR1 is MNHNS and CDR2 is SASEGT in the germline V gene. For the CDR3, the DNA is TGTGCCAGCAGTGAAATCATGGGCTGGGAGCAGTACTTC. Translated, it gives CASSEIMGWEQYF.